These T cell receptor beta chains were read from a single sample in a study of blood T cell repertoires in COVID-19. The table came from immunoSEQ multiplex PCR; TCRdb's copy has only in-frame clones and leaves some out. The sample holds approximately 250,000 clones, roughly 85% seen once. Material: peripheral blood. These receptors were obtained from a man aged 30-40 years who had recovered from COVID-19. CDR3s include the opening cysteine and the closing phenylalanine or tryptophan. Each record gives: clone size, D gene, J gene, V gene, CDR3 protein, CDR3 DNA. D genes are given only for firm matches. A row's size may be missing; if present it is once, few, many or a size class.

>NA|NA|TRBJ2-5|TRBV10-2
CASTLGAGTTMGTQYF
TGCGCCAGCACCCTAGGGGCCGGGACAACCATGGGGACCCAGTACTTC
>NA|TRBD1|TRBJ1-2|TRBV5-5
CASSLGQAGGSKEGYTF
TGTGCCAGCAGCTTGGGACAAGCAGGGGGCTCCAAAGAGGGCTACACCTTC
>NA|TRBD1|TRBJ1-1|TRBV19
CASSTTGDTEAFF
TGTGCCAGTAGTACGACAGGGGATACTGAAGCTTTCTTT
>NA|NA|TRBJ2-3|TRBV27
CASSLRQVTSTDTQYF
TGTGCCAGCAGTTTACGTCAGGTTACTAGCACAGATACGCAGTATTTT
>NA|NA|TRBJ1-1|TRBV2
CASIILGRLNTEAFF
TGTGCCAGCATAATTTTGGGCAGGTTGAACACTGAAGCTTTCTTT
>once|NA|TRBJ2-5|TRBV5-5
CASSLGEQETQYF
TGTGCCAGCAGCTTGGGCGAGCAAGAGACCCAGTACTTC
>NA|TRBD1|TRBJ1-2|TRBV18
CASSPLGQTPFLNYGYTF
TGTGCCAGCTCACCTTTGGGACAGACCCCCTTCCTCAACTATGGCTACACCTTC
>NA|NA|TRBJ2-5|TRBV6-5
CASSYYQTGRETQYF
TGTGCCAGCAGTTACTATCAGACAGGGAGGGAGACCCAGTACTTC
>NA|NA|TRBJ2-2|TRBV18
CASSPERARASGELFF
TGTGCCAGCTCACCAGAAAGGGCCAGGGCAAGCGGGGAGCTGTTTTTT
>NA|TRBD2|TRBJ2-2|TRBV9
CASSTTGGGTDTGELFF
TGTGCCAGCAGCACAACTGGCGGGGGGACGGACACCGGGGAGCTGTTTTTT
>NA|NA|TRBJ2-5|TRBV11-2
CASSSEEWTQYF
TGTGCCAGCAGCTCAGAAGAGTGGACCCAGTACTTC
>once|NA|TRBJ2-3|TRBV29-1
CSVEKPNEDTQYF
TGCAGCGTTGAAAAGCCGAACGAAGATACGCAGTATTTT
>NA|NA|TRBJ2-3|TRBV27
CASSFLGGAGDTQYF
TGTGCCAGCAGTTTTCTGGGGGGGGCCGGGGATACGCAGTATTTT
>NA|TRBD2|TRBJ2-7|TRBV5-1
CASSLRTSGTYEQYF
TGCGCCAGCAGCTTGCGAACTAGCGGGACCTACGAGCAGTACTTC
>NA|TRBD2|TRBJ2-3|TRBV5-1
CASSFQAGGNTDTQYF
TGCGCCAGCAGCTTTCAAGCGGGGGGTAACACAGATACGCAGTATTTT
>NA|NA|TRBJ2-1|TRBV30
CAWRDREGYYNEQFF
TGTGCCTGGAGGGACAGGGAGGGATACTACAATGAGCAGTTCTTC
>few|NA|TRBJ1-6|TRBV6-5
CASRALLYSPLHF
TGTGCCAGCCGAGCGCTCCTATATTCACCCCTCCACTTT
>NA|NA|TRBJ1-1|TRBV15
CATSRVRGLSMNTEAFF
TGTGCCACCAGCAGAGTACGGGGATTGAGCATGAACACTGAAGCTTTCTTT
>NA|NA|TRBJ2-3|TRBV4-2
CASSRGEEADTQYF
TGTGCCAGCAGCCGGGGGGAAGAGGCAGATACGCAGTATTTT
>NA|TRBD1|TRBJ2-7|TRBV11-3
CASSLGQGMNEQYF
TGTGCCAGCAGCTTAGGACAGGGGATGAACGAGCAGTACTTC
>NA|TRBD1|TRBJ1-5|TRBV9
CASSVEGQNQPQHF
TGTGCCAGCAGCGTAGAGGGACAGAATCAGCCCCAGCATTTT
>NA|TRBD1|TRBJ1-1|TRBV5-1
CASSWGGTALTEAFF
TGCGCCAGCAGCTGGGGCGGGACAGCCCTCACTGAAGCTTTCTTT
>once|NA|TRBJ1-5|TRBV10-3
CAIIDISQDQPQHF
TGTGCCATCATAGATATAAGTCAAGATCAGCCCCAGCATTTT
>NA|NA|TRBJ2-7|TRBV6-5
CAVRDAYEQYF
TGTGCCGTGAGGGATGCCTACGAGCAGTACTTC
>NA|TRBD1|TRBJ1-2|TRBV19
CASHTHRGDGYTF
TGTGCCAGTCATACCCACAGGGGGGATGGCTACACCTTC
>NA|NA|TRBJ2-2|TRBV5-4
CASSWTLTGELFF
TGTGCCAGCAGCTGGACACTCACCGGGGAGCTGTTTTTT
>NA|TRBD2|TRBJ2-1|TRBV7-9
CASSFSGGARGQFF
TGTGCCAGCAGCTTCAGCGGGGGCGCAAGAGGTCAGTTCTTC
>NA|NA|TRBJ1-5|TRBV30
CAWSGGERSNQPQHF
TGTGCCTGGAGTGGGGGGGAGCGGAGCAATCAGCCCCAGCATTTT
>once|TRBD1|TRBJ2-7|TRBV5-1
CASSRGQGVDEQYF
TGCGCCAGCAGCCGGGGACAGGGTGTAGACGAGCAGTACTTC
>NA|NA|TRBJ2-7|TRBV4-3
CASSSAGFGEQYF
TGCGCCAGCTCTTCGGCCGGGTTTGGAGAGCAGTACTTC
>NA|TRBD1|TRBJ1-5|TRBV6-5
CASSLTGYQPQHF
TGTGCCAGCAGCCTGACAGGGTATCAGCCCCAGCATTTT
>NA|TRBD1|TRBJ2-7|TRBV10-1
CASSLGTASYEQYF
TGCGCCAGCAGCCTAGGGACAGCATCCTACGAGCAGTACTTC
>NA|TRBD1|TRBJ1-3|TRBV7-9
CASSYEQGTIYF
TGTGCCAGCAGCTACGAACAGGGGACCATATATTTT
>NA|NA|TRBJ1-3|TRBV2
CASTGDSYSGNTIYF
TGTGCCAGCACCGGAGACAGCTACTCTGGAAACACCATATATTTT
>NA|TRBD1|TRBJ1-4|TRBV6-5
CASSPGGSNEKLFF
TGTGCCAGCAGTCCAGGGGGCTCGAATGAAAAACTGTTTTTT
>once|TRBD2|TRBJ2-1|TRBV19
CASSIAGGQLSYNEQFF
TGTGCCAGTAGTATAGCGGGGGGGCAACTCTCCTACAATGAGCAGTTCTTC
>NA|NA|TRBJ2-2|TRBV10-1
CASSGTENTGELFF
TGCGCCAGCAGTGGGACAGAGAACACCGGGGAGCTGTTTTTT
>NA|TRBD1|TRBJ2-2|TRBV4-1
CASSHRQGAHTGELFF
TGCGCCAGCAGCCACCGACAGGGGGCTCACACCGGGGAGCTGTTTTTT
>NA|TRBD1|TRBJ1-2|TRBV30
CAWRQGALGYTF
TGTGCCTGGAGACAGGGGGCACTTGGCTACACCTTC
>NA|NA|TRBJ2-6|TRBV9
CASSVDLGANVLTF
TGTGCCAGCAGCGTAGATTTAGGGGCCAACGTCCTGACTTTC